This T cell receptor beta chain was sequenced in a study of blood T cells in healthy people across ages (dated by TCRdb to the mid-2010s). Regarding the study in general: In model experiments, roughly one uniquely barcoded TCR beta cDNA molecule per two T cells was captured by template switching. The study analyzed two additional independent replicas of 1 million unique cDNA reads from the same blood draw for two donors, one aged 18 to 30 and one aged 80 or older. Four age groups were formed from the donors: young (average approximately 15 years), middle-aged (approximately 40), aged (roughly 58) and long-lived (around 82). The study measured age-related changes in TCR beta repertoire diversity using deep sequencing normalized with unique cDNA molecular identifiers. To avoid experimental bias, donors of different ages were spread randomly across the sequencing lanes.

Systemically healthy Caucasian individuals from Russia, over 30 in total and aged about 6 to 95 years, were included as donors. Approximately 11 milliliters of peripheral blood were drawn from each donor into EDTA-treated Vacutainer tubes. Ficoll-Paque density-gradient centrifugation was used to isolate PBMCs, with at least 6 million per sample. Trizol reagent was used to extract total RNA from PBMCs, with at least 5 micrograms per sample. The percentages of naive CD45RAhigh/CD27high T cells were determined by flow cytometry on a PBMC aliquot from every donor. Beyond this particular receptor, the publication reports: Compared with the aged group, more naive CD4+ T cells, fewer expanded clones and increased TCR diversity were shown by the long-lived group, suggesting age selection. Because profiling used bulk unsorted PBMCs, naive and antigen-experienced compartments could not be compared conclusively. As age increased, observed TCR beta diversity per million T cells dropped in a roughly linear way, and a significant reduction was already evident by age around 41. Because the CMV infection status of the donors was unknown, age-related changes in expanded clonotypes may potentially have been confounded. There was a strong correlation between observed TCR beta diversity and the percentage of naive T cells measured by flow cytometry. Estimates of total diversity based on one million sequenced T cells were regarded as lower bounds and as underestimates.

Library prep was done by 5' RACE. Instrument on record: Illumina HiSeq 2500. A second PCR of 7 to 11 cycles was performed with a sample-barcoded 5' primer and a J-beta primer mix. A unique molecular identifier was introduced onto each TCR beta cDNA molecule by a template-switch 5' adaptor carrying 12 random nucleotides. At least 3 million CDR3-containing paired-end reads were obtained from each sample. The Mint cDNA synthesis kit, primed by a TRBC-specific oligonucleotide, was used to synthesize first-strand cDNA from all RNA. Following uracil-DNA glycosylase treatment, all cDNA underwent a first 18-cycle PCR with the universal primers M1SS and BC2_uni_R. Concerning the study's data processing: For normalization, 1 million high-quality reads were randomly selected from each sample, with every read carrying a distinct molecular identifier. Reads with shared molecular identifiers were discarded instead of being binned into consensus sequences. MiTCR, with a Q25 quality threshold and the strictest error-elimination algorithm, was used for CDR3 identification, clonotype clustering and error correction. A nonparametric unseen species model with Euler transformation was used to estimate lower-bound total TCR beta diversity. TCRdb reworked the public reads: Q25 trimming with fastp, MiXCR clone assembly, productive beta chains retained. All rows with the same CDR3 protein become a single entry with the most common DNA and genes. TCRdb's processing, not the authors' own work, is the source of the V and J calls. The sample yields about 1.6 million distinct CDR3 sequences; about 35% were counted once. In total, the top ten clones hold roughly 12% of the sample.

Regarding this clonotype: Its antigen is not yet known. The input lacks base qualities; no much larger clone sits a single base away.

The sequence came from a woman aged 25 to 45 in good health. Sequencing used blood.

The DNA is TGTGCCAGCAGTTCCCTGTCTTCAGCGAACACTGAAGCTTTCTTT. The resulting protein is CASSSLSSANTEAFF. The chain employs TRBV12-3 or TRBV12-4 and TRBJ1-1, with no D gene named confidently. The CDR3 goes from the cysteine to the phenylalanine over 15 residues. Just CDR3 DNA is preserved here, 45 bases in frame from base 1. V is reduced by 4 bases and J by 1 base, leaving a spacing of 13 bases between them.